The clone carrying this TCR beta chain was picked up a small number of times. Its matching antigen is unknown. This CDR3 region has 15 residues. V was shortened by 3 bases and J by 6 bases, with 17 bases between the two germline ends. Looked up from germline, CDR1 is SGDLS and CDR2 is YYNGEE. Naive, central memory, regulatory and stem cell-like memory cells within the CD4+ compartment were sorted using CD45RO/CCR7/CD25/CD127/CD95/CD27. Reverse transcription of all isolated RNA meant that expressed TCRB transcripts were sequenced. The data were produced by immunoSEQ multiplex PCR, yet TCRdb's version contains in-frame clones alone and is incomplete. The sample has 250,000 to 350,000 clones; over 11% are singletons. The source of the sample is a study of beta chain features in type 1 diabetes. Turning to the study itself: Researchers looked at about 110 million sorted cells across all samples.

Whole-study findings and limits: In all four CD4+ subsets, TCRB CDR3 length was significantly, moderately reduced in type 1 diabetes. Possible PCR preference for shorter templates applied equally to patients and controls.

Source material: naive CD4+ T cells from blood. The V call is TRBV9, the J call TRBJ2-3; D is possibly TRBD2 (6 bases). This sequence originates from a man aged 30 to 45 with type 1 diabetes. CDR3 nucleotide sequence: TGTGCCAGCAGCGCGAGCTGGAGGGGTAGGGATACGCAGTATTTT. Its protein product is CASSASWRGRDTQYF.